This entry lists 23 T cell receptor beta chains sequenced from one sample in a study of T cell repertoires in cytomegalovirus infection (dated by TCRdb to about 2019). Sample treatment or condition, as interpreted from the label and publication: in vitro stimulation with specific CMV peptide epitopes to enrich CMV-specific T cells. These receptors' antigens are unknown. The sample was run on an Illumina HiSeq 1500. TCRdb cleaned the public reads at Q25 with fastp, built clones with MiXCR and kept in-frame beta chains. Records with the same CDR3 protein are collapsed into one entry carrying the most frequent genes and DNA. Here the sample has hundreds of thousands of distinct CDR3 sequences; under 45% occur a single time. The leading ten clones occupy roughly two fifths of the sample. Sequencing used cultured PBMCs, obtained from culture after CMV antigen stimulation. The receptors were sampled from a human donor in good health (CMV status not recorded). Some clones in this sample may be carry-over from other donors' samples.

V is TRBV6-2 or TRBV6-3 and J is TRBJ1-5; D is unclear. Per germline, CDR1 MNHEY and CDR2 SVGEGT. Trimming removed 6 bases at V and 7 bases at J, with 13 bases between. This CDR3 region has 13 residues. As DNA, the CDR3 is TGTGCCAGCAGAGGCCACGGCGGACAGCCCCAGCATTTT. It specifies CASRGHGGQPQHF.

The chain joins TRBV7-8 to TRBJ2-1; D gene ambiguous. V shed 1 base and J shed 0 bases, with 22 bases lying between them. This CDR3 comprises 20 residues. CDR1 SGHVS and CDR2 FQNEAQ come from the germline V gene. CDR3 in DNA: TGTGCCAGCAGCTTAGGCCTTCCCTTACACAGCCCCAGCTCCTACAATGAGCAGTTCTTC. It codes for CASSLGLPLHSPSSYNEQFF.

This chain connects TRBV6-2 or TRBV6-3 to TRBJ2-2, with a possible D match to TRBD2 (5 bases). Trimming took 0 bases from V and 6 from J, leaving 8 bases between them. The length of the CDR3 is 14 residues. Germline assignment: CDR1 MNHEY and CDR2 SVGEGT. The DNA for the CDR3 is TGTGCCAGCAGTTACTCGAGAGCGGCCGGGGAGCTGTTTTTT. Translation gives CASSYSRAAGELFF.

This clonotype occurred a few times. This chain joins TRBV11-2 and TRBJ1-4; 7 bases agree with TRBD1. Germline CDR1 and CDR2: SGHAT and FQNNGV. V shed 8 bases and J 7 bases; nucleotides not matched to a gene: 13. This CDR3 is 15 amino acids long. The CDR3 DNA is TGTGCCAGCTCTGCGACAGGGACTGGCGGTGAAAAACTGTTTTTT. This encodes CASSATGTGGEKLFF.

The gene calls are TRBV6-5 and TRBJ1-3; D gene ambiguous. Trimming pared 5 bases from V and 4 bases from J, leaving 15 bases between. Germline CDR1 is MNHEY and CDR2 is SVGAGI. The CDR3 loop spans 15 amino acids. The CDR3 reads CASSDVPGRGNTIYF. CDR3 nucleotide sequence: TGTGCCAGCAGTGATGTTCCAGGAAGGGGAAACACCATATATTTT.

V usage is TRBV7-2 and J usage is TRBJ2-1; maybe TRBD1 (6 bases). Germline V CDR1 and CDR2: SGHTA, FQGNSA. The CDR3 extends over 14 amino acids. Trimming left V 5 bases short and J 9 bases short, with 17 bases between. The CDR3 DNA reads as TGTGCCAGCAGCGTGGTCCTCAGGGGCGGTGAGCAGTTCTTC. It yields the protein CASSVVLRGGEQFF. Full variable domain (remainder filled in from reference TRBV7-2 and TRBJ2-1): GAGVSQSPSNKVTEKGKDVELRCDPISGHTALYWYRQSLGQGLEFLIYFQGNSAPDKSGLPSDRFSAERTGGSVSTLTIQRTQQEDSAVYLCASSVVLRGGEQFFGPGTRLTVL.

Ten or more counts support this clonotype. This chain links TRBV7-2 with TRBJ2-3; 12 nucleotides agree with TRBD2. The CDR3 sequence is 16 residues long. Trimming removed 5 bases from V and 4 bases from J; junction bases left unmatched: 7. The V gene's germline CDR1 is SGHTA and CDR2 FQGNSA. The CDR3 sequence: CASSPSGGAGSDTQYF. CDR3 nucleotides: TGTGCCAGCAGCCCTAGCGGGGGGGCGGGGTCAGATACGCAGTATTTT.

This clonotype was observed a few times. V and J are TRBV10-3 and TRBJ1-2; TRBD1 aligns across 7 bases. The CDR3 is 20 amino acids. The junction had 26 bases not matched to a gene; V was cut back by 10 bases and J by 0 bases. Per the germline V gene, CDR1 is ENHRY and CDR2 is SYGVKD. In DNA, the CDR3 is TGTGCCACCTTCAAGCTGGGGGCGGCGGGACAGCGTCAAGCTAACTATGGCTACACCTTC. It translates to CATFKLGAAGQRQANYGYTF.

The sample holds a few counts of this clonotype. The V gene is TRBV7-2, the J gene TRBJ1-5; 7 nucleotides match TRBD1. The CDR3 totals 16 residues. V gave up 5 bases and J gave up 3 bases; unmatched junction bases: 10. Germline V gene lookup returns CDR1 SGHTA and CDR2 FQGNSA. Written as DNA, the CDR3 is TGTGCCAGCAGCCCGATAGGGGGCTCCCTCAATCAGCCCCAGCATTTT. It encodes CASSPIGGSLNQPQHF.

This clonotype appeared a few times. Being one base from a much bigger clone, this may be a read error. The chain has TRBV7-2 and TRBJ2-1, with D unresolved. This CDR3 has 13 amino acids. Trimming cost V 5 bases and J 0 bases, with 5 bases left between them. CDR1 and CDR2 from the germline V gene are SGHTA and FQGNSA. The CDR3 bases are TGTGCCAGCAGCACAAGCTCCTACAATGAGCAGTTCTTC. Its protein product is CASSTSSYNEQFF. The full variable domain, rest sourced from reference TRBV7-2 and TRBJ2-1, is GAGVSQSPSNKVTEKGKDVELRCDPISGHTALYWYRQSLGQGLEFLIYFQGNSAPDKSGLPSDRFSAERTGGSVSTLTIQRTQQEDSAVYLCASSTSSYNEQFFGPGTRLTVL.

This chain uses TRBV4-2 with TRBJ2-5; TRBD2 aligns across 11 bases. Germline lookup yields CDR1 LGHNA and CDR2 YNFKEQ. After removal of 1 base from V and 3 bases from J, the junction contained 4 bases not matched to a gene. The CDR3 runs 16 residues. Written as DNA, the CDR3 is TGTGCCAGCAGCCAAGGTAGCGGGGGGGCCGAAGAGACCCAGTACTTC. This gives the protein CASSQGSGGAEETQYF.

The V call is TRBV4-1, the J call TRBJ2-4; D not certain. Trimming pared 0 bases from V and 12 bases from J, leaving 12 bases between. Germline V gene sequence: CDR1 MGHRA, CDR2 YSYEKL. This CDR3 comprises 13 residues. CDR3 region: CASSQDNRTNQYF. The CDR3 nucleotides read TGCGCCAGCAGCCAAGACAATAGGACGAATCAGTACTTC.

This clonotype was seen ten or more times. The chain recombines TRBV7-9 with TRBJ1-1; no clear D gene. V lost 2 bases, J lost 6 bases, and 7 bases lay in between. The germline V gene encodes CDR1 SEHNR and CDR2 FQNEAQ (reference sequence). The CDR3 contains 12 residues. CDR3 coding DNA: TGTGCCAGCAGCTTAATGGGAGCTGAAGCTTTCTTT. This translates into CASSLMGAEAFF. The variable domain in full, completed from reference TRBV7-9 and TRBJ1-1, reads DTGVSQNPRHKITKRGQNVTFRCDPISEHNRLYWYRQTLGQGPEFLTYFQNEAQLEKSRLLSDRFSAERPKGSFSTLEIQRTEQGDSAMYLCASSLMGAEAFFGQGTRLTVV.

The chain has TRBV6-5 and TRBJ2-5, with D tentatively TRBD1 or TRBD2 (5 bases each). Looked up from germline, CDR1 is MNHEY and CDR2 is SVGAGI. V lost 0 bases to trimming and J lost 5 bases, with 13 bases between them. This CDR3 region has 15 residues. The CDR3, as DNA: TGTGCCAGCAGTTACTCGGGACGGCCTTCGGAGACCCAGTACTTC. It codes for CASSYSGRPSETQYF.

The J gene is TRBJ2-1, the V gene TRBV6-6; 10 bases align to TRBD2. J lost 8 bases, V lost 6 bases, and 10 bases had no gene match. Germline CDR1 and CDR2: MNHNY and SVGAGI (reference sequence). The CDR3 extends over 15 amino acids. DNA for the CDR3: TGTGCCAGCAGCCGAGCGGGAGGGTCTAGGGATGAGCAGTTCTTC. It encodes CASSRAGGSRDEQFF.

DNA of the CDR3: TGTGCCAGCAGCCCCCTCGTAGACAGGAGCTCCTACAATGAGCAGTTCTTC. Translation gives CASSPLVDRSSYNEQFF. This chain joins TRBV7-6 and TRBJ2-1; D is possibly TRBD1 (6 bases). There are 17 residues in the CDR3. The germline V and J ends were trimmed by 5 bases and 0 bases, with 17 bases remaining between them. Per the germline V gene, CDR1 is SGHVS and CDR2 is FNYEAQ.

A few counts support this clonotype. The rearrangement links TRBV7-6 to TRBJ2-3, with D possibly being TRBD2 (6 bases). Between the trimmed V and J ends, which lost 5 bases and 7 bases, there was a span of 16 bases. The V gene's germline CDR1 is SGHVS and CDR2 FNYEAQ. The CDR3 is made up of 14 amino acids. The CDR3 protein is CASSEDSGGNTQYF. CDR3 nucleotide sequence: TGTGCCAGCAGCGAAGACAGTGGAGGGAATACGCAGTATTTT.

V usage is TRBV7-4 and J usage is TRBJ2-1, with D perhaps matching TRBD1 (5 bases). The CDR3 contains 15 residues. V dropped 8 bases and J dropped 3 bases, with 17 bases sitting between them. Germline V gene lookup returns CDR1 SGHVT and CDR2 SQSDAQ. CDR3 region: CASSGAVTLYNEQFF. Here the CDR3 DNA reads TGTGCCAGCTCTGGGGCAGTCACCCTCTACAATGAGCAGTTCTTC. The variable domain in full, completed from reference TRBV7-4 and TRBJ2-1, reads GAGVSQSPRYKVAKRGRDVALRCDSISGHVTLYWYRQTLGQGSEVLTYSQSDAQRDKSGRPSGRFSAERPERSVSTLKIQRTEQGDSAVYLCASSGAVTLYNEQFFGPGTRLTVL.

In DNA form, the CDR3 reads TGTGCCATCAGAGGGCAGGGGGCAAAAGTTACAGATACGCAGTATTTT. Protein: CAIRGQGAKVTDTQYF. This chain connects TRBV10-3 to TRBJ2-3, with TRBD1 identical over 8 bases. CDR3 length: 16 amino acids. The J segment lost 3 bases and the V segment lost 6 bases, leaving 11 bases of the junction unmatched. CDR1 ENHRY and CDR2 SYGVKD come from the germline V gene.

This clonotype was recorded only once. This rearrangement joins TRBV20-1 to TRBJ1-6, with no clear D. V lost 0 bases to trimming and J lost 1 base, with 10 bases between them. The length of the CDR3 is 16 residues. Germline V gene data show CDR1 as DFQATT and CDR2 as SNEGSKA (reference sequence). The CDR3 bases are TGCAGTGCTAGAGACGATGAACGATCCTATAATTCACCCCTCCACTTT. Translating it yields CSARDDERSYNSPLHF.

J is TRBJ2-7 and V is TRBV12-3 or TRBV12-4, with 11 bases identical to TRBD1. The CDR3 extends over 15 amino acids. J lost 9 bases, V lost 3 bases, and 10 bases had no gene match. As DNA, the CDR3 is TGTGCCAGCAGTTTGGACAGGGGGCGAGTCGAAGGGCAGTACTTC. Its translation is CASSLDRGRVEGQYF.

Comments on this clonotype: Sequence at one end of the junction differs from germline and may be a read error. The V gene is TRBV4-1, the J gene TRBJ1-3; maybe TRBD1 (6 bases). CDR1 is MGHRA and CDR2 is YSYEKL in the germline V gene. The CDR3 sequence is 13 residues long. CDR3 amino acids: CASSQGDRNTIYF. CDR3 coding DNA: TGTGCCAGCAGCCAAGGGGACAGAAACACCATATATTTT.

The chain links TRBV7-4 to TRBJ1-4; D ambiguous. The germline V and J ends were trimmed by 1 base and 5 bases, with 11 bases remaining between them. In germline, CDR1 is SGHVT, CDR2 SQSDAQ. This CDR3 spans 15 amino acids. The CDR3 nucleotides are TGTGCCAGCAGCTTAGGTCAGGTGAACAATGAAAAACTGTTTTTT. The encoded protein is CASSLGQVNNEKLFF.